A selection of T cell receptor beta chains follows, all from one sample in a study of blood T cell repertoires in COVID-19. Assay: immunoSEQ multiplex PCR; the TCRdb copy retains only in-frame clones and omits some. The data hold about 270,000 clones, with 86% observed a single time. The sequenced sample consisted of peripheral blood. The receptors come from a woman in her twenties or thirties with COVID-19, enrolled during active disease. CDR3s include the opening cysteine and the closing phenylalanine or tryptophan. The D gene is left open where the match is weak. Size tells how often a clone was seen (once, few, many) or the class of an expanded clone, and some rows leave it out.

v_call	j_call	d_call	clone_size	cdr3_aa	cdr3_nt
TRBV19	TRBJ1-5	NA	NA	CASSGGQPQHF	TGTGCCAGTAGTGGCGGTCAGCCCCAGCATTTT
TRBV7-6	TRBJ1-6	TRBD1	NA	CASSFGTASNSPLHF	TGTGCCAGCAGCTTCGGGACAGCCTCAAATTCACCCCTCCACTTT
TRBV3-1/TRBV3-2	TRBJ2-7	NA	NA	CASSQSPGWYEQYF	TGTGCCAGCAGCCAGAGTCCGGGTTGGTACGAGCAGTACTTC
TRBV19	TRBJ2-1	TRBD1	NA	CASSESRDRRRNEQFF	TGTGCCAGTAGTGAGTCCCGGGACAGACGACGCAATGAGCAGTTCTTC
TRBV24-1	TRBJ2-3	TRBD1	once	CATSDSDRTDTQYF	TGTGCCACCAGTGATTCGGACAGGACAGATACGCAGTATTTT
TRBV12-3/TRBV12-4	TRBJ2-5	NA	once	CASSFGGKTQYF	TGTGCCAGCAGTTTCGGGGGAAAGACCCAGTACTTC
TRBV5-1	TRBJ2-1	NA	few	CASSLASSSYNEQFF	TGCGCCAGCAGCTTGGCCTCTAGCTCCTACAATGAGCAGTTCTTC
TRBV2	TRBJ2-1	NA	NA	CASSVMASYNEQFF	TGTGCCAGCAGTGTCATGGCTTCCTACAATGAGCAGTTCTTC
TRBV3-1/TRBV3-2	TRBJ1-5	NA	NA	CASSQELGGPQHF	TGTGCCAGCAGCCAAGAGCTGGGAGGGCCCCAGCATTTT
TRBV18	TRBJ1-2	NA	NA	CASSPAGSHGYTF	TGTGCCAGCTCACCGGCGGGGAGCCATGGCTACACCTTC
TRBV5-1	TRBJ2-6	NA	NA	CASSSGSGANVLTF	TGCGCCAGCAGCTCAGGGTCAGGGGCCAACGTCCTGACTTTC
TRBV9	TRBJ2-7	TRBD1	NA	CASSLTGGAYEQYF	TGTGCCAGCAGCCTTACAGGGGGTGCTTACGAGCAGTACTTC
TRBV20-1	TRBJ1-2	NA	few	CSATTGFGYTF	TGCAGTGCTACGACAGGTTTTGGCTACACCTTC
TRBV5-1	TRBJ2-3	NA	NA	CASSPPRVPDTQYF	TGCGCCAGCAGCCCGCCGAGGGTCCCAGATACGCAGTATTTT
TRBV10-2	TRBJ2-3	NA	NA	CASSESYAETDTQYF	TGCGCCAGCAGTGAGTCGTATGCAGAAACAGATACGCAGTATTTT
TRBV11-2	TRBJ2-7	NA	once	CASREGRELASNPYEQYF	TGTGCCAGCAGGGAGGGTAGGGAACTAGCCTCTAATCCCTACGAGCAGTACTTC
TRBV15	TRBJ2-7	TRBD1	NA	CATSRDRAAYEQYF	TGTGCCACCAGCAGGGACAGGGCGGCCTACGAGCAGTACTTC
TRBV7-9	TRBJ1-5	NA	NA	CASSSPYSNQPQHF	TGTGCCAGCAGCTCCCCATATAGTAATCAGCCCCAGCATTTT
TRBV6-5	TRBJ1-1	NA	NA	CASSQLPMNTEAFF	TGTGCCAGCAGCCAACTACCCATGAACACTGAAGCTTTCTTT
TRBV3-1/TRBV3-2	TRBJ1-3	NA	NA	CASRVASSGNTIYF	TGTGCCAGCAGGGTCGCTAGCTCTGGAAACACCATATATTTT
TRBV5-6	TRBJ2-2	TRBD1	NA	CASTETGGLTGELFF	TGTGCCAGCACTGAGACAGGGGGTCTAACCGGGGAGCTGTTTTTT
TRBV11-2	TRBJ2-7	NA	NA	CASSLDALAITYEQYF	TGTGCCAGCAGCTTAGATGCCCTAGCGATAACCTACGAGCAGTACTTC
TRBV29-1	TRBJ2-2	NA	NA	CSVERGRGTGELFF	TGCAGCGTTGAGCGGGGGCGAGGCACCGGGGAGCTGTTTTTT
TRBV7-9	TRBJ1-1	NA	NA	CASGSPPGAFF	TGTGCCAGCGGCAGTCCTCCTGGAGCTTTCTTT
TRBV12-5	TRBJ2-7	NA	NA	CASGLGQFYEQYF	TGTGCTAGTGGTTTGGGGCAGTTCTACGAGCAGTACTTC
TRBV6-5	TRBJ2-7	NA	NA	CASSFLRGYEQYF	TGTGCCAGCAGTTTCCTCAGGGGTTACGAGCAGTACTTC